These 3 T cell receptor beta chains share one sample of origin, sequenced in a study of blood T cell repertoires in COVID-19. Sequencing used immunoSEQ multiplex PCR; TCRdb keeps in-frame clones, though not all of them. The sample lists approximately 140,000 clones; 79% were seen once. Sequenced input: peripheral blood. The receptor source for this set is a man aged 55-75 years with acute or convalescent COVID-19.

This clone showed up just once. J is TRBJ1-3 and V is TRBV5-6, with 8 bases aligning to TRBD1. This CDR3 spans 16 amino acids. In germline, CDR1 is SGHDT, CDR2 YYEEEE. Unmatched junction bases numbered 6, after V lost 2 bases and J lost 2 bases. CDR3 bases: TGTGCCAGCAGCTTACCGGGACAGGATACTGGAAACACCATATATTTT. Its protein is CASSLPGQDTGNTIYF.

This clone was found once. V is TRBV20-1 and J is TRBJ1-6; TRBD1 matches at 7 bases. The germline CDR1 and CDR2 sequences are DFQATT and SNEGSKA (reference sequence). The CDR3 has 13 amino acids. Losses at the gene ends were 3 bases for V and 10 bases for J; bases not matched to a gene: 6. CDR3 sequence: CSASTGDQSPLHF. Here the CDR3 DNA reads TGCAGTGCTAGTACAGGGGATCAATCACCCCTCCACTTT.

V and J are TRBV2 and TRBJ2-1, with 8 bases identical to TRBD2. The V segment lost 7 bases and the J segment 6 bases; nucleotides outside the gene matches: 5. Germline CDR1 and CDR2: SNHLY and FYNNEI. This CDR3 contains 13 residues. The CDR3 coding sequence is TGTGCCAGCAACCCAAGCGGGAGCAATGAGCAGTTCTTC. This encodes CASNPSGSNEQFF. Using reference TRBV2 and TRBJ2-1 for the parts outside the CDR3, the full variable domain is EPEVTQTPSHQVTQMGQEVILRCVPISNHLYFYWYRQILGQKVEFLVSFYNNEISEKSEIFDDQFSVERPDGSNFTLKIRSTKLEDSAMYFCASNPSGSNEQFFGPGTRLTVL.